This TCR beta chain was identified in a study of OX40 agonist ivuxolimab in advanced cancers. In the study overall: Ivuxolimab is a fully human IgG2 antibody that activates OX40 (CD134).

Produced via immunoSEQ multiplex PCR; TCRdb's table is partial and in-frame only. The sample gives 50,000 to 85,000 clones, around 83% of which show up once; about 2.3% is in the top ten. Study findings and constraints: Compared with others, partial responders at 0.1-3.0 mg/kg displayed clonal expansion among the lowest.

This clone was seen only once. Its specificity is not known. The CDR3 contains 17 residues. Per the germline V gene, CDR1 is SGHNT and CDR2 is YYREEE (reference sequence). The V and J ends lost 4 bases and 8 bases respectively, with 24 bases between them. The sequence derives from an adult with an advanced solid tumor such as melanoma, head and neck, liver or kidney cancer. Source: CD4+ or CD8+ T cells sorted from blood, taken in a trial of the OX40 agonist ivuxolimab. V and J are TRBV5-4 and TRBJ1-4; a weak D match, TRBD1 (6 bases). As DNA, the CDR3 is TGTGCCAGCAGCGAAAAGGGGGGCCAAGGACGGGCCGAAAAACTGTTTTTT. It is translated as CASSEKGGQGRAEKLFF.